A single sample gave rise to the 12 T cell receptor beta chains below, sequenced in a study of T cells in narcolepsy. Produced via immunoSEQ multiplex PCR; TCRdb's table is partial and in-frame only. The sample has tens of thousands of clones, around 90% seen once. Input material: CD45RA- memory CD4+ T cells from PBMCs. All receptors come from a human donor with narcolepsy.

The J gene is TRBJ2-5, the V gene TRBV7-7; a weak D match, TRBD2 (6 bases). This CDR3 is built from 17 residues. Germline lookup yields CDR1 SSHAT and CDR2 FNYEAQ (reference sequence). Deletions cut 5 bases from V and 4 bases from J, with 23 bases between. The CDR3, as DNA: TGTGCCAGCAGCCGACACACGGGAGAAGGGCCGGGAGAGACCCAGTACTTC. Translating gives CASSRHTGEGPGETQYF.

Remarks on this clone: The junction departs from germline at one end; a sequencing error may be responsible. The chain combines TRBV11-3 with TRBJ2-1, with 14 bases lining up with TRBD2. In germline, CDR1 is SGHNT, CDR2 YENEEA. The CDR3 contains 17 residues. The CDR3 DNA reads TGTGCCAGCAGTTTAGTGACTAGCGGGAGGGCCGCAAATGAGCAGTTCTTC. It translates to CASSLVTSGRAANEQFF.

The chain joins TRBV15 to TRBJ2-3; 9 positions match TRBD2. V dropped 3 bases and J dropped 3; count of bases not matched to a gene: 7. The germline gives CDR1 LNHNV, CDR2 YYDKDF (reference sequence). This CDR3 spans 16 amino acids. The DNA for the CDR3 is TGTGCCACCAGCAGCTCGGAGCTAGCGGGGACAGATACGCAGTATTTT. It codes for CATSSSELAGTDTQYF.

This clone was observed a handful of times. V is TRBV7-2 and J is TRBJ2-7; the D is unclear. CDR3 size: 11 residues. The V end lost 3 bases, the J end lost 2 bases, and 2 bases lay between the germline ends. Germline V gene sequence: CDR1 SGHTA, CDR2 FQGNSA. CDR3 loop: CASSFTYEQYF. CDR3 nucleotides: TGTGCCAGCAGCTTTACCTACGAGCAGTACTTC.

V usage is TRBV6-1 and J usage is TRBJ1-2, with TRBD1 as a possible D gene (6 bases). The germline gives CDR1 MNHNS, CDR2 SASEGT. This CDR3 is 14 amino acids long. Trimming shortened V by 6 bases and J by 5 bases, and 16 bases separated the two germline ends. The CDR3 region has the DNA TGTGCCAGCAGCTACGGGACAAAAGAGTATGGCTACACCTTC. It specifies CASSYGTKEYGYTF.

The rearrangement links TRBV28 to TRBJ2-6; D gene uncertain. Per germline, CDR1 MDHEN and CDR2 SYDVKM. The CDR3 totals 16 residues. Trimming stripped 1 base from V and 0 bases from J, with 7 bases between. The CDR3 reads CASSLSRNSGANVLTF. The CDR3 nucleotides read TGTGCCAGCAGTTTATCCAGAAACTCTGGGGCCAACGTCCTGACTTTC.

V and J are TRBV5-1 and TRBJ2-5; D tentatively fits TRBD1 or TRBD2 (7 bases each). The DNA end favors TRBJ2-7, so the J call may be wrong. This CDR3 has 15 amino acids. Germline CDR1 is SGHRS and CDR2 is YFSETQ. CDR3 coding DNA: TGCGCCAGCAGCTTGGCGACAGGGAGGGTCTACGAGCAGTACTTC. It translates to CASSLATGRVYEQYF.

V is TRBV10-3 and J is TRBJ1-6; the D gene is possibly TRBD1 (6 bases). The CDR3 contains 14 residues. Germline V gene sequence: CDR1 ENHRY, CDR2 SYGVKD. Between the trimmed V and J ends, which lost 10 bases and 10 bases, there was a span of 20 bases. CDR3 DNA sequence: TGTGCCAGTGACCGGGACAAGGGTTTATCACCCCTCCACTTT. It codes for CASDRDKGLSPLHF.

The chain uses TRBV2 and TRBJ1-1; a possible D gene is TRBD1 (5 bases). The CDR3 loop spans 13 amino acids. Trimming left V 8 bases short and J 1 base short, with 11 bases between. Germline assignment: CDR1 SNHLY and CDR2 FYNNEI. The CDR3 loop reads CASLPDRNTEAFF. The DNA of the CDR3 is TGTGCCAGCTTGCCAGACAGGAACACTGAAGCTTTCTTT. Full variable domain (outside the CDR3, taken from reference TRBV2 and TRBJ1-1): EPEVTQTPSHQVTQMGQEVILRCVPISNHLYFYWYRQILGQKVEFLVSFYNNEISEKSEIFDDQFSVERPDGSNFTLKIRSTKLEDSAMYFCASLPDRNTEAFFGQGTRLTVV.

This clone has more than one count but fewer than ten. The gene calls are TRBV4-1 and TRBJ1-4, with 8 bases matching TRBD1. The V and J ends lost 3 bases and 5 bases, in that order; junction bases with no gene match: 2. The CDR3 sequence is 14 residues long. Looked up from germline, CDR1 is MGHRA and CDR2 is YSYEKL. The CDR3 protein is CASSQDRVNEKLFF. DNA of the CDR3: TGCGCCAGCAGCCAGGACAGGGTGAATGAAAAACTGTTTTTT.

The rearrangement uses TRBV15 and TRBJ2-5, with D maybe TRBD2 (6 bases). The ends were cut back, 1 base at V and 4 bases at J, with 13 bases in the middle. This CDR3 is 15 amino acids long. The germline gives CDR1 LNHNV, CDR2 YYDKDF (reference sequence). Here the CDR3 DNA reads TGTGCCACCAGCAGAGTTGTCGAGCGGGCAGAGACCCAGTACTTC. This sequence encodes CATSRVVERAETQYF. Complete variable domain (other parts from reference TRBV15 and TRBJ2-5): DAMVIQNPRYQVTQFGKPVTLSCSQTLNHNVMYWYQQKSSQAPKLLFHYYDKDFNNEADTPDNFQSRRPNTSFCFLDIRSPGLGDTAMYLCATSRVVERAETQYFGPGTRLLVL.

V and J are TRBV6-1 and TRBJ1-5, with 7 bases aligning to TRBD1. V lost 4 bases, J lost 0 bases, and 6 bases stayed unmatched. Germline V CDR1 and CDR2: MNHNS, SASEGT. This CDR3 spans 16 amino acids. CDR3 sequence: CASSGRQGHSNQPQHF. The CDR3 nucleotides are TGTGCCAGCAGTGGCCGACAGGGCCATAGCAATCAGCCCCAGCATTTT.